The subject of this entry is one T cell receptor (beta chain). These data are taken from a study of cytomegalovirus exposure and HLA in healthy donors. Overall study: Findings of an earlier analysis included 117 million unique TCR beta sequences from 190 million or so T cells. Membership in the Caucasian-associated ancestry cluster was found for around 81% of around 380 genotyped donors.

PCR amplification relied on 60 Vbeta primers (plus 13 Jbeta primers). The data were produced by immunoSEQ multiplex PCR, yet TCRdb's version contains in-frame clones alone and is incomplete. This table has some 150,000 clones, approximately 82% appearing once. The sequenced material came from PBMCs. The sequence was obtained from a woman between 35 and 50 years old in good health and CMV-seronegative.

The CDR3 protein is CASSLFGGSNQPQHF. CDR3 nucleotides: TGCGCCAGCAGCCTGTTTGGCGGATCCAATCAGCCCCAGCATTTT. This sequence joins TRBV5-1 and TRBJ1-5; D is unclear. The CDR3 runs to 15 residues. Trimming cost V 4 bases and J 3 bases, with 14 bases left between them. Germline V lookup: CDR1 SGHRS, CDR2 YFSETQ.